This T cell receptor beta chain was identified in a study of identical twins (dated by TCRdb to 2016 to 2017). General notes on the study: To test whether fetal clonotypes persist, this study deep-sequenced TCR alpha and beta repertoires from monozygotic twins, from unrelated adults of various ages, and from cord blood. Replicate twin experiments were performed at different times using different library preparation protocols to rule out contamination. The investigation overall reported the following: Fewer insertions were carried by abundant cord blood beta clonotypes; a weaker similar trend was observed in young adult naive repertoires, while no such trend was observed in memory repertoires. In monozygotic twins, recombination models systematically underestimated out-of-frame TCR alpha sharing, but the models matched the sharing seen between unrelated individuals. In beta out-of-frame sequences, excess twin sharing was weaker, because having fewer shared sequences lowered the signal-to-noise ratio. Compared with coincidental sharing between unrelated individuals, an excess of low generation-probability sequences was observed among out-of-frame TCR alpha sequences shared between twins. Invariant T cells such as MAIT and iNKT could partly confound zero-insertion analyses, though diverse VJ usage argued against this for most clonotypes. Because the same donors could not be followed over many years, the conclusions relied on cross-sectional statistical analysis.

The CDR3 measures 14 amino acids from cysteine to phenylalanine. This entry keeps only the CDR3 DNA: 42 bases, framed from base 1. CDR1 and CDR2 are drawn from the germline V gene: SGDLS, YYNGEE. Relative to germline, V is 1 base shorter and J is 4 bases shorter, with 12 bases between their ends. Library preparation used 5' RACE. Sequencing took place on an Illumina HiSeq 2000. Template switching introduced a universal primer binding site; the final cDNA contained a unique molecular identifier, enabling accurate counting of TCR cDNA molecules. Specific primers in the conserved constant-segment region were used to synthesize first-strand cDNA for the TCR alpha and beta chains. Each cDNA library was double barcoded, with a SMART-Mk sample barcode plus Illumina barcodes, to control for contamination. TruSeq adapter sequences and Illumina sample barcodes were added in two successive PCR steps. Sequencing of the TCR alpha and beta cDNA libraries was done on the Illumina HiSeq platform using custom primers. The study's own analysis went as follows. MiGEC was used to process raw reads and extract unique molecular identifiers, and MiXCR was used to find CDR3 positions. Recombination models were inferred per individual with the repgenHMM and IGoR tools using an EM algorithm. The analysis of shared clonotypes was done with the tcR package in R, with sharing normalized by the product of cloneset sizes. Out-of-frame nonproductive sequences were analyzed to study raw recombination free of thymic and clonal selection effects. TCRdb ran its own pipeline on the public reads, namely fastp trimming at Q25 and MiXCR clone calling, and kept in-frame beta chains. One record per CDR3 amino acid sequence lists the most common genes and DNA. Here the V and J calls rest on TCRdb's processing, not on the authors' analysis. Within this sample are about 690,000 distinct CDR3 sequences, with over 5% of them counted one time only. The ten largest make up 1.5% to 2% of the sample.

At least ten counts were recorded for this clonotype. No cognate antigen has been identified for it. No base qualities exist here, and no much larger clone lies one base off it. Every donor in the study was a healthy Caucasian. Three unrelated non-twin adults were additionally sequenced: a male aged 18 to 29, a male aged 50 to 60 and a female aged 50 to 60. Using Miltenyi CD45RO+ enrichment and human naive T-cell isolation kits, memory (CD45RO+) and naive T cells were isolated from PBMC. The chain employs TRBV9 and TRBJ2-7, and perhaps TRBD2 as D gene, on 5 matching bases. Sequencing input: naive T cells sorted from blood. Per the publication, the cell subset or site label means: cells isolated with a human naive T-cell isolation kit. The sequence came from a man between 18 and 35 years old in good health. The encoded CDR3 is CASSVYPGEYEQYF. The DNA sequence is TGTGCCAGCAGCGTATACCCCGGGGAATACGAGCAGTACTTC.